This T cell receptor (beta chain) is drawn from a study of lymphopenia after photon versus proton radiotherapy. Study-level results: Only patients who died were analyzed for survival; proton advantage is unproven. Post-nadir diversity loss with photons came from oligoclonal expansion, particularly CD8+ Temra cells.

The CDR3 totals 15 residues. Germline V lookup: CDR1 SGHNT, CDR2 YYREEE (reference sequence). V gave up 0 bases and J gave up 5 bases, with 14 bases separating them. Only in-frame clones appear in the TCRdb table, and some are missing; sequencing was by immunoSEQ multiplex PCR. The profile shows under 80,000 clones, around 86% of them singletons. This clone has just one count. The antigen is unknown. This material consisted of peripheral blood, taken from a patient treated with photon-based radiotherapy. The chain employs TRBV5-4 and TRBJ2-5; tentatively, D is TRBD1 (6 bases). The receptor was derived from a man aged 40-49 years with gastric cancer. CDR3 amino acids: CASSLAPRGSETQYF. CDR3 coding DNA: TGTGCCAGCAGCTTGGCCCCTAGGGGGAGCGAGACCCAGTACTTC.